One TCR beta chain is described in this entry. This sample is drawn from a study of blood T cell repertoires in COVID-19. V shed 6 bases and J shed 0 bases, with 11 bases lying between them. CDR3 length equals 15 residues. Germline CDR1 is MDHEN and CDR2 is SYDVKM. Repertoires were generated with immunoSEQ multiplex PCR, while TCRdb's copy carries only in-frame clones and drops some. This sample yields under 200,000 clones, of which around four fifths are seen a single time; about 15% belongs to the top ten. This sequence joins TRBV28 and TRBJ2-2; no clear D gene. This sequence originates from a woman aged 70-85 years with COVID-19, enrolled during active disease. Sequencing input: peripheral blood. CDR3 DNA sequence: TGTGCCAGCAGCCGCGAACTAACGAACACCGGGGAGCTGTTTTTT. This gives the protein CASSRELTNTGELFF. The full variable domain, its missing parts supplied by reference TRBV28 and TRBJ2-2, is DVKVTQSSRYLVKRTGEKVFLECVQDMDHENMFWYRQDPGLGLRLIYFSYDVKMKEKGDIPEGYSVSREKKERFSLILESASTNQTSMYLCASSRELTNTGELFFGEGSRLTVL.